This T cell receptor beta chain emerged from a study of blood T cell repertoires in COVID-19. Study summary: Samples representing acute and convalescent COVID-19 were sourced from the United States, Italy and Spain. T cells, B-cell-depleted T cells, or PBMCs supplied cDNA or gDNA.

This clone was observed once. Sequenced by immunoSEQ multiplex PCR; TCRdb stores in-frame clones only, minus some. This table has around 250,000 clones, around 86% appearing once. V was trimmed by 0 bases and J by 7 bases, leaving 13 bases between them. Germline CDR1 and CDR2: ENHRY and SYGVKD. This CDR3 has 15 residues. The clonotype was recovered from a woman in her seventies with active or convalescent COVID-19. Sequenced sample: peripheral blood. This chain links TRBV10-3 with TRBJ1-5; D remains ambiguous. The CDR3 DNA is TGTGCCATCAGTGAGTCGCTCGGGGTCGGCCAGCCCCAGCATTTT. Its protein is CAISESLGVGQPQHF.